The present T cell receptor beta chain was sequenced within a study of blood T cell repertoires in COVID-19. Study at large: From T cells, B-cell-depleted T cells, or PBMCs came the material, which was cDNA or gDNA.

CDR3 length: 13 amino acids. The V gene lost 2 bases and the J gene lost 3 bases, with 5 bases spanning the gap. The V gene's germline CDR1 is SGHTA and CDR2 FQGNSA. In this sample, this clone turned up a few times. TCRdb keeps only in-frame clones here, not all; method: immunoSEQ multiplex PCR. The sample holds about 120,000 clones, approximately 85% seen once. Sequencing was performed on peripheral blood. The chain couples TRBV7-2 to TRBJ1-5; unclear D gene. The TCR originated in a human donor in a cohort sampled during active COVID-19. The CDR3 DNA sequence: TGTGCCAGCAGCTTACAAATCAATCAGCCCCAGCATTTT. This translates into CASSLQINQPQHF. Combining the CDR3 with reference TRBV7-2 and TRBJ1-5 gives the whole variable domain GAGVSQSPSNKVTEKGKDVELRCDPISGHTALYWYRQSLGQGLEFLIYFQGNSAPDKSGLPSDRFSAERTGGSVSTLTIQRTQQEDSAVYLCASSLQINQPQHFGDGTRLSIL.